This entry describes one T cell receptor (beta chain). This sample stems from a study of blood T cell repertoires in COVID-19. Overall study: The samples span acute and convalescent COVID-19 from the United States, Italy and Spain. Nucleic acid was either cDNA or gDNA, and it came from T cells, B-cell-depleted T cells, or PBMCs.

Sequenced by immunoSEQ multiplex PCR; TCRdb stores in-frame clones only, minus some. The table has approximately 300,000 clones, roughly 86% seen once. Germline lookup yields CDR1 SGHTA and CDR2 FQGNSA. This CDR3 is 15 amino acids long. V lost 5 bases to trimming and J lost 4 bases, with 14 bases between them. The source of this sequence is a woman in her thirties who had recovered from COVID-19. The chain couples TRBV7-2 to TRBJ2-2; D might be TRBD2 (5 bases). The sample was PBMCs or T cells enriched from blood (not recorded which). CDR3 residues: CASSPTRLSTGELFF. In DNA form, the CDR3 reads TGTGCCAGCAGCCCTACTAGGTTGAGCACCGGGGAGCTGTTTTTT.